The rows below give T cell receptor beta chains drawn from one sample of a study of control samples from healthy donors and cancer patients. TCRdb keeps only in-frame clones here, not all; method: immunoSEQ multiplex PCR. Among roughly 86,000 clones, 91% were seen once, and the ten largest hold around a sixth. Sequencing was done on a sample of blood. Receptor source: a man under 40 in good health. The CDR3 runs from the conserved cysteine through the conserved F or W. The order of the fields is D gene, V gene, clone size, J gene, CDR3 protein, CDR3 DNA. The D gene is left open where the match is weak. Only some rows state a clone size, as once, few, many or a class for expanded clones.

d_call: -; v_call: TRBV11-2; clone_size: -; j_call: TRBJ2-7; cdr3_aa: CASSPQGENYEQYF; cdr3_nt: TGTGCCAGCAGCCCGCAAGGGGAGAACTACGAGCAGTACTTC
d_call: TRBD1; v_call: TRBV18; clone_size: -; j_call: TRBJ2-3; cdr3_aa: CASSPRQGSTDTQYF; cdr3_nt: TGTGCCAGCTCACCTCGACAGGGCTCCACAGATACGCAGTATTTT
d_call: TRBD2; v_call: TRBV19; clone_size: -; j_call: TRBJ2-5; cdr3_aa: CASSLKTSGGLYQETQYF; cdr3_nt: TGTGCCAGTAGTTTAAAGACTAGCGGGGGTTTGTACCAAGAGACCCAGTACTTC
d_call: TRBD1; v_call: TRBV5-8; clone_size: once; j_call: TRBJ2-5; cdr3_aa: CASSLRTGAGETQYF; cdr3_nt: TGTGCCAGCAGCTTGAGGACAGGGGCGGGAGAGACCCAGTACTTC
d_call: TRBD1; v_call: TRBV30; clone_size: -; j_call: TRBJ1-5; cdr3_aa: CAWDRAPYSNQPQHF; cdr3_nt: TGTGCCTGGGACAGGGCCCCCTATAGCAATCAGCCCCAGCATTTT
d_call: -; v_call: TRBV6-2/TRBV6-3; clone_size: -; j_call: TRBJ2-2; cdr3_aa: CASSLTRTAPNTGELFF; cdr3_nt: TGTGCCAGCAGCTTGACTCGAACAGCCCCGAACACCGGGGAGCTGTTTTTT
d_call: -; v_call: TRBV3-1/TRBV3-2; clone_size: -; j_call: TRBJ1-6; cdr3_aa: CASSQPGRGSYNSPLHF; cdr3_nt: TGTGCCAGCAGCCAACCCGGCCGGGGCTCCTATAATTCACCCCTCCACTTT
d_call: -; v_call: TRBV27; clone_size: -; j_call: TRBJ2-2; cdr3_aa: CASSSRAVMNTGELFF; cdr3_nt: TGTGCCAGCAGTTCAAGGGCGGTGATGAACACCGGGGAGCTGTTTTTT
d_call: -; v_call: TRBV7-9; clone_size: -; j_call: TRBJ2-5; cdr3_aa: CASSLEIRETQYF; cdr3_nt: TGTGCCAGCAGCTTAGAAATTCGGGAGACCCAGTACTTC
d_call: TRBD2; v_call: TRBV6-2/TRBV6-3; clone_size: -; j_call: TRBJ2-5; cdr3_aa: CASSTRGLAGETQYF; cdr3_nt: TGTGCCAGCAGTACCAGAGGACTAGCTGGGGAGACCCAGTACTTC
d_call: TRBD2; v_call: TRBV5-8; clone_size: -; j_call: TRBJ2-1; cdr3_aa: CASSLGAGGTYNEQFF; cdr3_nt: TGTGCCAGCAGCTTGGGTGCGGGGGGTACCTACAATGAGCAGTTCTTC
d_call: -; v_call: TRBV7-8; clone_size: once; j_call: TRBJ2-3; cdr3_aa: CASSLDLGHLTDTQYF; cdr3_nt: TGTGCCAGCAGCTTGGACCTCGGACACCTCACAGATACGCAGTATTTT
d_call: -; v_call: TRBV28; clone_size: -; j_call: TRBJ2-7; cdr3_aa: CASSMRGVHEQYF; cdr3_nt: TGTGCCAGCAGTATGAGGGGGGTCCACGAGCAGTACTTC
d_call: TRBD1; v_call: TRBV28; clone_size: -; j_call: TRBJ1-2; cdr3_aa: CASSLPGTGDYGYTF; cdr3_nt: TGTGCCAGCAGTTTGCCGGGGACAGGGGACTATGGCTACACCTTC
d_call: -; v_call: TRBV18; clone_size: -; j_call: TRBJ1-2; cdr3_aa: CASSPDSYYGYTF; cdr3_nt: TGTGCCAGCTCACCGGACAGCTACTATGGCTACACCTTC
d_call: -; v_call: TRBV27; clone_size: -; j_call: TRBJ1-1; cdr3_aa: CASSQWVGTDMNTEAFF; cdr3_nt: TGTGCCAGCAGCCAGTGGGTAGGGACGGACATGAACACTGAAGCTTTCTTT
d_call: -; v_call: TRBV6-5; clone_size: -; j_call: TRBJ1-1; cdr3_aa: CASRATVLNTEAFF; cdr3_nt: TGTGCCAGCAGAGCGACAGTGCTGAACACTGAAGCTTTCTTT
d_call: -; v_call: TRBV3-1/TRBV3-2; clone_size: -; j_call: TRBJ1-2; cdr3_aa: CASSQGKGRHGYTF; cdr3_nt: TGTGCCAGCAGCCAAGGGAAGGGGCGGCATGGCTACACCTTC
d_call: -; v_call: TRBV3-1/TRBV3-2; clone_size: -; j_call: TRBJ2-4; cdr3_aa: CASSQQGIGIQYF; cdr3_nt: TGTGCCAGCAGCCAACAGGGGATAGGCATTCAGTACTTC
d_call: -; v_call: TRBV5-1; clone_size: -; j_call: TRBJ2-5; cdr3_aa: CASSRAPATRTQETQYF; cdr3_nt: TGCGCCAGCAGCCGAGCCCCGGCGACTAGGACGCAAGAGACCCAGTACTTC
d_call: -; v_call: TRBV7-9; clone_size: -; j_call: TRBJ2-7; cdr3_aa: CASWGGGYEQYF; cdr3_nt: TGTGCCAGCTGGGGAGGGGGCTACGAGCAGTACTTC
d_call: -; v_call: TRBV9; clone_size: -; j_call: TRBJ1-1; cdr3_aa: CASSVDQTVNTEAFF; cdr3_nt: TGTGCCAGCAGCGTAGATCAGACAGTGAACACTGAAGCTTTCTTT
d_call: -; v_call: TRBV5-4; clone_size: -; j_call: TRBJ1-1; cdr3_aa: CASRDYKTLSAVNTEAFF; cdr3_nt: TGTGCCAGCAGAGATTATAAAACCCTCTCGGCTGTGAACACTGAAGCTTTCTTT
d_call: TRBD1; v_call: TRBV5-1; clone_size: -; j_call: TRBJ1-2; cdr3_aa: CASSLSGTGGHGYTF; cdr3_nt: TGCGCCAGCAGCTTGTCCGGGACAGGGGGCCATGGCTACACCTTC
d_call: TRBD2; v_call: TRBV4-2; clone_size: once; j_call: TRBJ2-2; cdr3_aa: CASSQGTSGRAGTGELFF; cdr3_nt: TGTGCCAGCAGCCAAGGGACTAGCGGGAGGGCCGGGACCGGGGAGCTGTTTTTT
d_call: TRBD1; v_call: TRBV19; clone_size: -; j_call: TRBJ1-2; cdr3_aa: CASKLRGTGGWAGYTF; cdr3_nt: TGTGCCAGCAAGTTACGTGGGACAGGGGGCTGGGCTGGCTACACCTTC
d_call: -; v_call: TRBV6-5; clone_size: -; j_call: TRBJ1-1; cdr3_aa: CATARGENTEAFF; cdr3_nt: TGTGCCACTGCCCGGGGGGAGAACACTGAAGCTTTCTTT
d_call: TRBD2; v_call: TRBV18; clone_size: -; j_call: TRBJ2-7; cdr3_aa: CASSLGTSGAFVYEQYF; cdr3_nt: TGTGCCAGCTCACTCGGGACTAGCGGAGCGTTCGTCTACGAGCAGTACTTC
d_call: TRBD2; v_call: TRBV7-3; clone_size: -; j_call: TRBJ2-1; cdr3_aa: CASSSTTSRYNEQFF; cdr3_nt: TGTGCCAGCAGCTCCACGACTAGCAGATACAATGAGCAGTTCTTC
d_call: -; v_call: TRBV12-3/TRBV12-4; clone_size: -; j_call: TRBJ1-3; cdr3_aa: CASSPITNTIYF; cdr3_nt: TGTGCCAGCAGTCCTATCACAAACACCATATATTTT
d_call: -; v_call: TRBV6-6; clone_size: -; j_call: TRBJ2-4; cdr3_aa: CASRERSIQYF; cdr3_nt: TGTGCCAGCCGTGAGAGAAGCATTCAGTACTTC
d_call: -; v_call: TRBV19; clone_size: -; j_call: TRBJ1-6; cdr3_aa: CARYSPLHF; cdr3_nt: TGTGCCAGATACTCACCCCTCCACTTT
d_call: -; v_call: TRBV12-3/TRBV12-4; clone_size: -; j_call: TRBJ1-1; cdr3_aa: CASSLLSNTEAFF; cdr3_nt: TGTGCCAGCAGTCTACTGTCGAACACTGAAGCTTTCTTT
d_call: -; v_call: TRBV29-1; clone_size: -; j_call: TRBJ1-4; cdr3_aa: CSVGDSSNEKLFF; cdr3_nt: TGCAGCGTTGGCGACAGTTCTAATGAAAAACTGTTTTTT
d_call: -; v_call: TRBV7-9; clone_size: -; j_call: TRBJ2-3; cdr3_aa: CASSPPRGRATDTQYF; cdr3_nt: TGTGCCAGCAGCCCCCCACGGGGCAGGGCTACAGATACGCAGTATTTT
d_call: TRBD2; v_call: TRBV19; clone_size: -; j_call: TRBJ2-5; cdr3_aa: CASSIDPSGRAGRETQYF; cdr3_nt: TGTGCCAGTAGTATAGATCCCAGCGGGAGGGCCGGGAGGGAGACCCAGTACTTC
d_call: -; v_call: TRBV12-3/TRBV12-4; clone_size: -; j_call: TRBJ2-1; cdr3_aa: CASSGTSTNEQFF; cdr3_nt: TGTGCCAGCAGCGGGACTTCTACTAATGAGCAGTTCTTC
d_call: -; v_call: TRBV7-9; clone_size: once; j_call: TRBJ2-3; cdr3_aa: CASNPRGTDTQYF; cdr3_nt: TGTGCCAGCAACCCACGGGGCACAGATACGCAGTATTTT
d_call: TRBD2; v_call: TRBV28; clone_size: -; j_call: TRBJ2-1; cdr3_aa: CASSQTSGENNEQFF; cdr3_nt: TGTGCCAGCAGTCAGACTAGCGGGGAAAACAATGAGCAGTTCTTC
d_call: -; v_call: TRBV12-3/TRBV12-4; clone_size: -; j_call: TRBJ1-3; cdr3_aa: CASSLSNTIYF; cdr3_nt: TGTGCCAGCAGCCTGAGTAACACCATATATTTT
d_call: -; v_call: TRBV18; clone_size: once; j_call: TRBJ2-5; cdr3_aa: CASSYGQRPETQYF; cdr3_nt: TGTGCCAGCTCGTACGGACAGCGCCCCGAGACCCAGTACTTC
d_call: -; v_call: TRBV28; clone_size: -; j_call: TRBJ1-3; cdr3_aa: CASSQRTVNSGNTIYF; cdr3_nt: TGTGCCAGCAGTCAAAGGACAGTAAACTCTGGAAACACCATATATTTT
d_call: TRBD1; v_call: TRBV29-1; clone_size: -; j_call: TRBJ1-2; cdr3_aa: CSVYPAGGDYGYTF; cdr3_nt: TGCAGCGTCTACCCCGCAGGGGGGGACTATGGCTACACCTTC
d_call: TRBD1; v_call: TRBV11-2; clone_size: -; j_call: TRBJ1-1; cdr3_aa: CASSSGQNMEAFF; cdr3_nt: TGTGCCAGCAGCTCGGGACAGAACATGGAAGCTTTCTTT
d_call: TRBD1; v_call: TRBV29-1; clone_size: -; j_call: TRBJ1-4; cdr3_aa: CSVEGTGRTEKLFF; cdr3_nt: TGCAGCGTTGAAGGGACAGGGCGGACTGAAAAACTGTTTTTT
d_call: -; v_call: TRBV7-2; clone_size: -; j_call: TRBJ1-1; cdr3_aa: CASSVGRDTEAFF; cdr3_nt: TGTGCCAGCAGCGTTGGACGGGACACTGAAGCTTTCTTT
d_call: TRBD2; v_call: TRBV4-1; clone_size: -; j_call: TRBJ2-2; cdr3_aa: CASSQESPGPSGFTGELFF; cdr3_nt: TGCGCCAGCAGCCAAGAATCCCCGGGCCCTAGCGGTTTCACCGGGGAGCTGTTTTTT
d_call: -; v_call: TRBV25-1; clone_size: -; j_call: TRBJ2-3; cdr3_aa: CASSDSLATDTQYF; cdr3_nt: TGTGCCAGCAGTGATTCCCTAGCAACAGATACGCAGTATTTT
d_call: TRBD1; v_call: TRBV7-9; clone_size: few; j_call: TRBJ1-2; cdr3_aa: CASSLGQGAASGYTF; cdr3_nt: TGTGCCAGCAGCTTGGGACAGGGGGCCGCTTCGGGCTACACCTTC
d_call: -; v_call: TRBV9; clone_size: -; j_call: TRBJ2-1; cdr3_aa: CASSQSGVYNEQFF; cdr3_nt: TGTGCCAGCAGCCAGAGTGGGGTCTACAATGAGCAGTTCTTC
d_call: -; v_call: TRBV2; clone_size: -; j_call: TRBJ1-4; cdr3_aa: CASSERGRPTNEKLFF; cdr3_nt: TGTGCCAGCAGTGAAAGGGGCCGGCCAACTAATGAAAAACTGTTTTTT
d_call: -; v_call: TRBV6-5; clone_size: few; j_call: TRBJ1-1; cdr3_aa: CASKSGLNTEAFF; cdr3_nt: TGTGCCAGCAAATCGGGCTTAAACACTGAAGCTTTCTTT
d_call: -; v_call: TRBV11-2; clone_size: -; j_call: TRBJ2-7; cdr3_aa: CASSFGFEVPIYEQYF; cdr3_nt: TGTGCCAGCAGCTTTGGGTTCGAGGTCCCGATCTACGAGCAGTACTTC
d_call: -; v_call: TRBV6-2/TRBV6-3; clone_size: -; j_call: TRBJ1-5; cdr3_aa: CASSYSWGRQPQHF; cdr3_nt: TGTGCCAGCAGTTACTCGTGGGGGCGACAGCCCCAGCATTTT
d_call: TRBD1; v_call: TRBV28; clone_size: -; j_call: TRBJ1-1; cdr3_aa: CASQAGTGVFREAFF; cdr3_nt: TGTGCCAGCCAAGCTGGGACAGGGGTTTTTCGAGAAGCTTTCTTT
d_call: -; v_call: TRBV19; clone_size: -; j_call: TRBJ1-1; cdr3_aa: CASSIERGTLNTEAFF; cdr3_nt: TGTGCCAGTAGTATAGAGAGGGGCACCCTGAACACTGAAGCTTTCTTT
d_call: -; v_call: TRBV2; clone_size: -; j_call: TRBJ2-7; cdr3_aa: CSYRVLIGLTYEQYF; cdr3_nt: TGTTCCTACCGGGTCCTCATCGGGCTTACCTACGAGCAGTACTTC
d_call: -; v_call: TRBV5-6; clone_size: -; j_call: TRBJ2-7; cdr3_aa: CASSIRQGGEQYF; cdr3_nt: TGTGCCAGCAGCATAAGACAGGGAGGCGAGCAGTACTTC